Shown below are 32 T cell receptor beta chains from a single sample sequenced in a study of T-cell memory formation after mild COVID-19. TCRdb reprocessed the 5' RACE reads with MiXCR, giving one entry per CDR3 protein. The sample lists under 650,000 distinct CDR3 sequences; 15% to 20% were seen once. Sequences were obtained from PBMCs or a T cell subset sorted from them (not recorded which). The receptor set was obtained from an adult woman who had mild COVID-19 (a few samples of this study predate the infection). Cell type and time point are not known.

The chain combines TRBV24-1 with TRBJ2-6, with D uncertain. Germline V gives CDR1 KGHDR, CDR2 SFDVKD. V dropped 9 bases and J dropped 0 bases, with 11 bases sitting between them. The CDR3 loop spans 15 amino acids. CDR3 sequence: CATADSGSGANVLTF. The CDR3 region has the DNA TGTGCCACCGCCGACTCGGGCTCTGGGGCCAACGTCCTGACTTTC.

The sample holds a few counts of this clonotype. V is TRBV5-6 and J is TRBJ2-7; perhaps D is TRBD1 or TRBD2 (5 bases each). From germline, CDR1 is SGHDT and CDR2 YYEEEE. This CDR3 has 13 amino acids. The germline V and J ends were trimmed by 4 bases and 2 bases, with 10 bases remaining between them. This CDR3 is CASSTWGTYEQYF. CDR3 in DNA: TGTGCCAGCAGCACTTGGGGGACCTACGAGCAGTACTTC. Together with reference TRBV5-6 and TRBJ2-7, the CDR3 gives the full variable domain: DAGVTQSPTHLIKTRGQQVTLRCSPKSGHDTVSWYQQALGQGPQFIFQYYEEEERQRGNFPDRFSGHQFPNYSSELNVNALLLGDSALYLCASSTWGTYEQYFGPGTRLTVT.

This clonotype came up many times. The rearrangement links TRBV9 to TRBJ2-5, with D unresolved. Germline CDR1 is SGDLS and CDR2 is YYNGEE. The CDR3 totals 14 residues. Trimming pared 0 bases from V and 4 bases from J, leaving 10 bases between. The CDR3 region has the DNA TGTGCCAGCAGCGTAGCTCAGGCCGGAGAGACCCAGTACTTC. Translation gives CASSVAQAGETQYF.

This clonotype showed up just a few times. The V call is TRBV7-2, the J call TRBJ2-5; D possibly corresponds to TRBD2 (8 bases). The CDR3 loop spans 17 amino acids. V gave up 5 bases and J gave up 7 bases, with 26 bases separating them. Germline values: CDR1 SGHTA, CDR2 FQGNSA. The CDR3 coding sequence is TGTGCCAGCAGCCCTGGTACTAGCGGAGGGGGCAGGGGGACCCAGTACTTC. It translates to CASSPGTSGGGRGTQYF.

The chain carries TRBV3-1 and TRBJ2-7; 11 nucleotides line up with TRBD2. CDR3 length: 15 amino acids. The junction had 8 bases not matched to a gene; V was cut back by 4 bases and J by 6 bases. Germline loops: CDR1 LGHDT, CDR2 YNNKEL (reference sequence). This CDR3 reads CASSRTSGRLSEQYF. Written as DNA, the CDR3 is TGTGCCAGCAGCCGTACTAGCGGGAGATTAAGCGAGCAGTACTTC.

This clonotype was counted only a few times. The chain is built from TRBV7-2 and TRBJ2-1; D tentatively fits TRBD1 or TRBD2 (5 bases each). The V end lost 3 bases, the J end lost 8 bases, and 17 bases lay between the germline ends. This CDR3 is built from 15 residues. Germline V gene sequence: CDR1 SGHTA, CDR2 FQGNSA. CDR3 DNA sequence: TGTGCCAGCAGCTTTTCTGGGGGAGAATGGGATGAGCAGTTCTTC. It codes for CASSFSGGEWDEQFF.

The rearrangement uses TRBV7-9 and TRBJ2-3; a weak D match, TRBD2 (5 bases). CDR3 size: 15 residues. With 1 base removed from V and 1 base from J, the gap between germline ends came to 9 bases. Germline V lookup: CDR1 SEHNR, CDR2 FQNEAQ (reference sequence). The CDR3 region has the DNA TGTGCCAGCAGCTTAGGACTATCAGGCACAGATACGCAGTATTTT. Translation: CASSLGLSGTDTQYF.

This clonotype was recorded a few times. The rearrangement joins TRBV5-1 to TRBJ2-5; D unresolved. The V gene's germline CDR1 is SGHRS and CDR2 YFSETQ. V lost 0 bases and J lost 5, with 8 bases in between. The CDR3 is 13 amino acids. The CDR3: CASSLGGPETQYF. As DNA, the CDR3 is TGCGCCAGCAGCTTGGGAGGTCCCGAGACCCAGTACTTC. The whole variable domain, filled in from reference TRBV5-1 and TRBJ2-5, reads KAGVTQTPRYLIKTRGQQVTLSCSPISGHRSVSWYQQTPGQGLQFLFEYFSETQRNKGNFPGRFSGRQFSNSRSEMNVSTLELGDSALYLCASSLGGPETQYFGPGTRLLVL.

This rearrangement joins TRBV27 to TRBJ1-6, with a possible D match to TRBD1 (5 bases). V lost 3 bases and J 6 bases, leaving 9 bases between the germline ends. Germline V gene lookup returns CDR1 MNHEY and CDR2 SMNVEV (reference sequence). This CDR3 comprises 14 residues. Here the CDR3 DNA reads TGTGCCAGCAGTTTTCGGGGGATTAATTCACCCCTCCACTTT. Translating gives CASSFRGINSPLHF.

This clonotype was picked up a small number of times. The chain is built from TRBV5-1 and TRBJ2-3; a possible D gene is TRBD1 (5 bases). This CDR3 is 15 amino acids long. Germline V gene data show CDR1 as SGHRS and CDR2 as YFSETQ. Trimming removed 0 bases at V and 3 bases at J, with 11 bases between. CDR3 protein: CASSLVGDGTDTQYF. DNA of the CDR3: TGCGCCAGCAGCTTGGTAGGGGATGGTACAGATACGCAGTATTTT.

This sequence joins TRBV29-1 and TRBJ1-1, with TRBD1 matching 9 bases. There are 13 residues in the CDR3. V shed 4 bases, J shed 5 bases, and the junction held 5 bases outside the gene matches. Germline lookup yields CDR1 SQVTM and CDR2 ANQGSEA. CDR3 in amino acids: CSVAWTGETEAFF. For the CDR3, the DNA is TGCAGCGTTGCTTGGACAGGGGAGACTGAAGCTTTCTTT.

V usage is TRBV5-6 and J usage is TRBJ2-1; 8 bases are shared with TRBD1. Germline V gene data show CDR1 as SGHDT and CDR2 as YYEEEE. V was pared by 0 bases and J by 3 bases, with 2 bases of the junction left unmatched. This CDR3 contains 15 residues. CDR3 coding DNA: TGTGCCAGCAGCTTGGGGACAGGGTACTACAATGAGCAGTTCTTC. Translated: CASSLGTGYYNEQFF.

The V call is TRBV12-3 or TRBV12-4, the J call TRBJ1-2, with TRBD1 as a possible D gene (5 bases). Trimming shortened V by 1 base and J by 4 bases, and 13 bases separated the two germline ends. This CDR3 has 15 residues. The CDR3 sequence: CASSLGGRVVYGYTF. CDR3 in DNA: TGTGCCAGCAGTTTAGGAGGCAGGGTTGTCTATGGCTACACCTTC.

The J gene is TRBJ1-1, the V gene TRBV20-1, with 8 bases lining up with TRBD1. Germline CDR1 DFQATT, CDR2 SNEGSKA (reference sequence). This CDR3 region has 15 residues. After removal of 3 bases from V and 2 bases from J, the junction contained 8 bases not matched to a gene. The CDR3 DNA sequence: TGCAGTGCTAGGTGGACAGGGACAACAAACACTGAAGCTTTCTTT. This codes for CSARWTGTTNTEAFF.

The rearrangement links TRBV11-2 to TRBJ2-3; possible D gene TRBD1, 6 bases. Trimming stripped 1 base from V and 0 bases from J, with 17 bases between. The CDR3 has 18 residues. Germline V CDR1 and CDR2: SGHAT, FQNNGV. CDR3 nucleotides: TGTGCCAGCAGCTTAGGTTACAGGGCCCTCGGGAGCACAGATACGCAGTATTTT. This sequence encodes CASSLGYRALGSTDTQYF. Filled out from reference TRBV11-2 and TRBJ2-3, the complete variable domain reads EAGVAQSPRYKIIEKRQSVAFWCNPISGHATLYWYQQILGQGPKLLIQFQNNGVVDDSQLPKDRFSAERLKGVDSTLKIQPAKLEDSAVYLCASSLGYRALGSTDTQYFGPGTRLTVL.

This clonotype was counted between two and nine times. The chain uses TRBV7-9 and TRBJ2-1; no firm D call. Germline CDR1 and CDR2: SEHNR and FQNEAQ (reference sequence). Trimming removed 5 bases from V and 8 bases from J, with 4 bases in between. This CDR3 is 10 amino acids long. The CDR3 spells CASSKYEQFF. CDR3 nucleotides: TGTGCCAGCAGCAAATATGAGCAGTTCTTC. Together with reference TRBV7-9 and TRBJ2-1, the CDR3 gives the full variable domain: DTGVSQNPRHKITKRGQNVTFRCDPISEHNRLYWYRQTLGQGPEFLTYFQNEAQLEKSRLLSDRFSAERPKGSFSTLEIQRTEQGDSAMYLCASSKYEQFFGPGTRLTVL.

This clonotype was seen more than once but under ten times. The chain links TRBV24-1 to TRBJ2-1; no clear D. The CDR3 contains 14 residues. The germline gives CDR1 KGHDR, CDR2 SFDVKD. V lost 4 bases, J lost 3 bases, and 9 bases lay in between. The chain's CDR3 is CATSEVSRYNEQFF. Written as DNA, the CDR3 is TGTGCCACCAGTGAGGTAAGCCGCTACAATGAGCAGTTCTTC.

This clonotype was detected only a few times. The CDR3 DNA reads as TGTGCCACCAGCTTGGACAGGGGGCTTCAGCCCCAGCATTTT. This sequence encodes CATSLDRGLQPQHF. The chain carries TRBV15 and TRBJ1-5; 11 bases line up with TRBD1. CDR1 and CDR2 from the germline V gene are LNHNV and YYDKDF (reference sequence). The CDR3 runs to 14 residues. V lost 5 bases and J lost 6; bases outside the gene matches: 3.

This clonotype occurred many times. The chain combines TRBV5-5 with TRBJ2-2; D is unclear. Germline loops: CDR1 SGHKS, CDR2 YYEKEE (reference sequence). CDR3 length: 14 residues. Trimming pared 4 bases from V and 4 bases from J, leaving 11 bases between. The CDR3 nucleotides are TGTGCCAGCAGCCTAGGACGGAGCACCGGGGAGCTGTTTTTT. This translates into CASSLGRSTGELFF.

This clonotype was observed a handful of times. V is TRBV12-3 or TRBV12-4 and J is TRBJ2-3; D unresolved. The CDR3 runs 14 residues. V lost 8 bases and J 3 bases, leaving 15 bases between the germline ends. The CDR3 DNA sequence: TGTGCCAGCCTCCTTCGCGGAGTTACAGATACGCAGTATTTT. Its translation is CASLLRGVTDTQYF.

In its sample, this clonotype was seen once. The chain carries TRBV2 and TRBJ1-6; 7 bases map to TRBD1. The junction had 9 bases not matched to a gene; V was cut back by 6 bases and J by 10 bases. The CDR3 length is 14 residues. Germline-derived CDR1 and CDR2 are SNHLY and FYNNEI. The DNA of the CDR3 is TGTGCCAGCAGACAGACAGGGTCCTTCTCACCCCTCCACTTT. Amino acid sequence: CASRQTGSFSPLHF.

The V and J genes are TRBV6-5 and TRBJ2-1, with 8 bases fitting TRBD2. Germline values: CDR1 MNHEY, CDR2 SVGAGI. The CDR3 spans 15 residues. Trimming took 0 bases from V and 7 from J; bases not matched to a gene: 5. CDR3 region: CASSYSGGAVNEQFF. CDR3 coding DNA: TGTGCCAGCAGTTACTCCGGGGGGGCGGTGAATGAGCAGTTCTTC.

The rearrangement uses TRBV12-3 or TRBV12-4 and TRBJ1-2; the D gene is possibly TRBD1 (5 bases). CDR3 length equals 15 residues. Trimming took off 6 bases at V and 4 bases at J, with 18 bases between the two ends. DNA for the CDR3: TGTGCCAGCAGCCGGGACCGAACATCCTTCTATGGCTACACCTTC. This translates into CASSRDRTSFYGYTF.

The chain has TRBV7-2 and TRBJ2-1, with 7 bases matching TRBD1. With 5 bases clipped from V and 10 bases from J, the junction kept 8 bases outside the gene matches. Germline CDR1 reads SGHTA; CDR2 reads FQGNSA. This CDR3 spans 13 amino acids. The CDR3 here is CASSPYQGDEQFF. Written as DNA, the CDR3 is TGTGCCAGCAGCCCTTACCAGGGGGACGAGCAGTTCTTC.

This clonotype was seen a few times. The chain has TRBV19 and TRBJ1-5; D perhaps matches TRBD1 (6 bases). V lost 4 bases to trimming and J lost 5 bases, with 12 bases between them. Germline CDR1 is LNHDA and CDR2 is SQIVND (reference sequence). The CDR3 is 14 amino acids. This chain's CDR3 is CASSKNRVDQPQHF. The CDR3 DNA reads TGTGCCAGTAGTAAAAACAGGGTAGATCAGCCCCAGCATTTT.

The genes are TRBV5-6 and TRBJ1-4, with unresolved D. Germline-derived CDR1 and CDR2 are SGHDT and YYEEEE. The V gene lost 0 bases and the J gene lost 8 bases, with 14 bases spanning the gap. This CDR3 contains 15 residues. This chain's CDR3 is CASSLAQTPTEKLFF. In nucleotides, the CDR3 is TGTGCCAGCAGCTTGGCCCAGACACCCACAGAAAAACTGTTTTTT. The whole variable domain, remainder taken from reference TRBV5-6 and TRBJ1-4, is DAGVTQSPTHLIKTRGQQVTLRCSPKSGHDTVSWYQQALGQGPQFIFQYYEEEERQRGNFPDRFSGHQFPNYSSELNVNALLLGDSALYLCASSLAQTPTEKLFFGSGTQLSVL.

The CDR3 nucleotides are TGTGCCAGCTCACCACGGGAAGCGGGAGTTGCTGAGCAGTTCTTC. Its protein is CASSPREAGVAEQFF. V is TRBV18 and J is TRBJ2-1; 8 positions agree with TRBD2. After removal of 1 base from V and 9 bases from J, the junction contained 8 bases not matched to a gene. Germline V lookup: CDR1 KGHSH, CDR2 LQKENI. This CDR3 has 15 amino acids.

V gene TRBV29-1 combines with J gene TRBJ2-3; TRBD1 aligns across 8 bases. The V and J ends lost 4 bases and 1 base, in that order; junction bases with no gene match: 1. The germline CDR1 and CDR2 sequences are SQVTM and ANQGSEA. The CDR3 length is 13 residues. The CDR3 DNA reads as TGCAGCGTTGTGGACAGGGGCACAGATACGCAGTATTTT. Translating gives CSVVDRGTDTQYF.

CDR3 sequence (DNA): TGTGCCAGCAGCAAGCCGAGACTAGCGGACAATGAGCAGTTCTTC. This gives the protein CASSKPRLADNEQFF. The rearrangement links TRBV12-3 or TRBV12-4 to TRBJ2-1, with 9 nucleotides matching TRBD2. V was clipped by 6 bases and J by 5 bases; unmatched bases: 8. The length of the CDR3 is 15 residues.

V is TRBV7-9 and J is TRBJ1-1, with 8 bases that match TRBD1. The V gene's germline CDR1 is SEHNR and CDR2 FQNEAQ (reference sequence). The ends lost 5 bases at V and 1 base at J; junction bases unmatched: 6. The length of the CDR3 is 15 residues. CDR3 sequence (DNA): TGTGCCAGCAGCCGAGCCCAGGGGGCGAACACTGAAGCTTTCTTT. Translated: CASSRAQGANTEAFF.

There are many counts of this clonotype. The rearrangement uses TRBV4-3 and TRBJ2-7; 8 bases map to TRBD2. Germline CDR1 is LGHNA and CDR2 is YSLEER. The V segment lost 2 bases and the J segment 4 bases; nucleotides outside the gene matches: 10. This CDR3 has 16 residues. For the CDR3, the DNA is TGCGCCAGCAGCCAATACACCGGGACTAGTGGGTACGAGCAGTACTTC. This sequence encodes CASSQYTGTSGYEQYF.

V is TRBV11-2 and J is TRBJ1-2; 7 bases agree with TRBD1. Germline CDR1 and CDR2: SGHAT and FQNNGV. The CDR3 covers 15 residues. Germline trimming cut 11 bases from V and 3 bases from J; bases unmatched to any gene: 15. The CDR3 sequence: CAVNALGGRDYGYTF. The CDR3 DNA sequence: TGTGCCGTAAATGCACTAGGGGGCAGGGACTATGGCTACACCTTC.